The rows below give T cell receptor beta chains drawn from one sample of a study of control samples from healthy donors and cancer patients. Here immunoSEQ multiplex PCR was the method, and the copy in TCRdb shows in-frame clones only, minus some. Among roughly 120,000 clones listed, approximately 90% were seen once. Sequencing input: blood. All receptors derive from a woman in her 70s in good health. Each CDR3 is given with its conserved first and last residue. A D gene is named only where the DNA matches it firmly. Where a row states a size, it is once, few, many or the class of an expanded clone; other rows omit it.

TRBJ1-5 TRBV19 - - TGTGCCAGTAGTATAGGGCCCCAAAATCAGCCCCAGCATTTT CASSIGPQNQPQHF
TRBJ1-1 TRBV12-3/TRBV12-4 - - TGTGCCAGCAGTTTAGCAGATAACACTGAAGCTTTCTTT CASSLADNTEAFF
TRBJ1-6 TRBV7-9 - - TGTGCCAGCAGCTTTATGGGGGCAGGGAATAATTCACCCCTCCACTTT CASSFMGAGNNSPLHF
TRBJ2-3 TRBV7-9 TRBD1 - TGTGCCAGCAGCTTATCTGTTTTGGCGAGGACAGGGCCCGCAGATACGCAGTATTTT CASSLSVLARTGPADTQYF
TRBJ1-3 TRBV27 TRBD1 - TGTGCCAGCAGCCCCACCTCTTGGACAGGGCTCGCAAGCTCTGGAAACACCATATATTTT CASSPTSWTGLASSGNTIYF
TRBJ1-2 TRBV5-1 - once TGCGCCAGCAGACCGGGCACCATGGCCTATGGCTACACCTTC CASRPGTMAYGYTF
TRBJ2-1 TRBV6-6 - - TGTGCCAGCAGTTACGGACTATACAATGAGCAGTTCTTC CASSYGLYNEQFF
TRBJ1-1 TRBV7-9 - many TGTGCCAGCAGCTCTAACCGGGACACCGGTGGTGAAGCTTTCTTT CASSSNRDTGGEAFF
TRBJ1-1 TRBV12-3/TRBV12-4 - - TGTGCCAGCAGGACCGGAGGGAACACTGAAGCTTTCTTT CASRTGGNTEAFF
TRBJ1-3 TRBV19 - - TGTGCCAGTAGTATAGGAGGTCTCCGTGGTAGAAACACCATATATTTT CASSIGGLRGRNTIYF
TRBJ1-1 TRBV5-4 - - TGTGCCAGCAGCTTCCGGGCAGGCAACACTGAAGCTTTCTTT CASSFRAGNTEAFF
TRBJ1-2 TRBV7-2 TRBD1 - TGTGCCAGCAGCACTCGACAGGGGGGTAACTATGGCTACACCTTC CASSTRQGGNYGYTF
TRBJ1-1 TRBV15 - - TGTGCCACCAGCAGTTTGGGTGTGAACACTGAAGCTTTCTTT CATSSLGVNTEAFF
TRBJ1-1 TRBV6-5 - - TGTGCCAGCAGTTACGGTCCGGGTACGGACACTGAAGCTTTCTTT CASSYGPGTDTEAFF
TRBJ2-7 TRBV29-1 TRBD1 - TGCAGCGCGGTCAGTGCAGGGGGATCCTACGAGCAGTACTTC CSAVSAGGSYEQYF
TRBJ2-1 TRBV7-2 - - TGTGCCAGCAGCTTAGCGGGGGGGCTAGATGAGCAGTTCTTC CASSLAGGLDEQFF
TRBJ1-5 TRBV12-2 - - TGTGCAAGTCGCTTAGGGGGCAGGGCTGGTCAGCCCCAGCATTTT CASRLGGRAGQPQHF
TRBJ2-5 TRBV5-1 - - TGCGCCAGCAGCTTGGGGGCAGGCCAAGAGACCCAGTACTTC CASSLGAGQETQYF
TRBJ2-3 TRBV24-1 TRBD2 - TGTGCCACCGAGGCTAGCGGGGGGCCTACAGATACGCAGTATTTT CATEASGGPTDTQYF
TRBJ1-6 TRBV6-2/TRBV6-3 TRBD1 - TGTGCCAGCAGCAAGCCAGGACAGGTGGTATCACCCCTCCACTTT CASSKPGQVVSPLHF
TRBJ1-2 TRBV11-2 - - TGTGCCAGCAGTTTACTGGGGGGCTCAGGCTATGGCTACACCTTC CASSLLGGSGYGYTF
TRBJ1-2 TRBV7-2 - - TGTGCCAGCAGCTTCCTCCTGGGGGGCTACACCTTC CASSFLLGGYTF
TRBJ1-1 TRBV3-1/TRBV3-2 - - TGTGCCAGCAGCCTGGCGTCGGGGGACACTGAAGCTTTCTTT CASSLASGDTEAFF
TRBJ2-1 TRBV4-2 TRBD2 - TGTGCCAGCAGCGCTAGTCCACTAGCGGGGGACGATGAGCAGTTCTTC CASSASPLAGDDEQFF